The clone carrying this T cell receptor beta chain was found many times. Its antigen is currently unknown. Read data end 3 residues before the CDR3 end; the end is taken from the germline J gene. There are 14 residues in the CDR3. CDR1 is DFQATT and CDR2 is SNEGSKA in the germline V gene (reference sequence). Trimming cost V 1 base and J 1 base, with 10 bases left between them. The data originate from a study of T cell clonality in common variable immunodeficiency. General observations from the study: Fewer deletions and N-nucleotide insertions were reportedly seen in common variable immunodeficiency TCR beta sequences. CVID subjects had higher TCRbeta clonality than healthy controls, most marked in about a third.

Sequencing input was equivalent genomic DNA from CVID and controls. Some clones are missing from TCRdb's copy, which holds only in-frame ones; the method was immunoSEQ multiplex PCR. The sample has roughly 50,000 clones, none seen only once. Heparinized whole blood, roughly 4.5 to 9 ml, came from each donor. Sequencing input: peripheral blood mononuclear cells. This TCR derives from a person aged 18 to 75 in good health. The rearrangement joins TRBV20-1 to TRBJ1-2; weak D call: TRBD1 (5 bases). The CDR3 bases that were read are TGCAGTGCTAGAGGAGAACAGGTTAACTATGGC. Translated, it gives CSARGEQVNYG. In full, the CDR3 reads CSARGEQVNYGYTF.